The next 31 T cell receptor beta chains were all read from a single sample in a study of shared clonotypes between healthy human individuals (dated by TCRdb to the early 2020s). Libraries came from the immunoSEQ multiplex PCR assay. The clones in this table, taken by TCRdb from immuneACCESS, are in-frame only. Not every clone is retained; where verified, under half of the shortfall comes from an unresolved V gene, and the cause of the rest is unknown. Present in this sample are some 2.4 million clones, more than 85% of which were seen just once. The ten largest clones capture about 0.39% of the sample. Sequenced input: naive CD4+ T cells from PBMCs. In the paper's terms, the cell subset or site label means: CD45RA+ positively selected. These receptor sequences come from a man aged 18 to 30 in good health. Some clones in this sample may be carry-over from other donors' samples.

V is TRBV7-6 and J is TRBJ2-4; 7 nucleotides match TRBD1. This CDR3 region has 13 residues. J lost 8 bases, V lost 0 bases, and 1 base had no gene match. Germline CDR1 reads SGHVS; CDR2 reads FNYEAQ. DNA of the CDR3: TGTGCCAGCAGCTTAGCCCAGGGGGACATTCAGTACTTC. It specifies CASSLAQGDIQYF.

The rearrangement links TRBV10-3 to TRBJ2-2; D call uncertain. The V and J ends lost 1 base and 3 bases respectively, with 12 bases between them. This CDR3 comprises 16 residues. Germline CDR1 and CDR2: ENHRY and SYGVKD. The CDR3 nucleotides are TGTGCCATCAGTGAGTATCCACAGCAGTACACCGGGGAGCTGTTTTTT. Translated: CAISEYPQQYTGELFF.

This chain connects TRBV15 to TRBJ1-5; D uncertain. Deletions cut 4 bases from V and 0 bases from J, with 10 bases between. The CDR3 is 15 amino acids. Germline CDR1 is LNHNV and CDR2 is YYDKDF (reference sequence). The CDR3 loop reads CATSMGVYSNQPQHF. The CDR3 DNA reads TGTGCCACCAGCATGGGAGTCTATAGCAATCAGCCCCAGCATTTT.

The rearrangement links TRBV29-1 to TRBJ2-5, with 8 nucleotides matching TRBD2. The germline V gene encodes CDR1 SQVTM and CDR2 ANQGSEA. This CDR3 has 14 residues. Germline trimming cut 3 bases from V and 7 bases from J; bases unmatched to any gene: 10. The CDR3 DNA reads as TGCAGCGTTGAGAGGGGAGTCGCGGGAGGGACCCAGTACTTC. Protein: CSVERGVAGGTQYF. The full variable domain, completed using reference TRBV29-1 and TRBJ2-5, is SAVISQKPSRDICQRGTSLTIQCQVDSQVTMMFWYRQQPGQSLTLIATANQGSEATYESGFVIDKFPISRPNLTFSTLTVSNMSPEDSSIYLCSVERGVAGGTQYFGPGTRLLVL.

V and J are TRBV5-6 and TRBJ1-6; D gene ambiguous. V lost 2 bases to trimming and J lost 8 bases, with 17 bases between them. Per germline, CDR1 SGHDT and CDR2 YYEEEE. The CDR3 length is 16 residues. This chain's CDR3 is CASSFTRRIEDSPLHF. The CDR3 bases are TGTGCCAGCAGCTTTACACGACGGATAGAAGATTCACCCCTCCACTTT.

CDR3 nucleotides: TGTGCCAGCAGCTTCCCCCGGACTGGATACGAGCAGTACTTC. This sequence encodes CASSFPRTGYEQYF. J is TRBJ2-7 and V is TRBV28; maybe TRBD2 (5 bases). Germline-derived CDR1 and CDR2 are MDHEN and SYDVKM. V was cut by 6 bases and J by 4 bases, with 16 bases left in between. This CDR3 is 14 amino acids long.

V and J are TRBV5-1 and TRBJ1-5; possible D gene TRBD1, 5 bases. Trimming stripped 0 bases from V and 6 bases from J, with 10 bases between. The CDR3 is 14 residues long. The germline V gene has CDR1 SGHRS and CDR2 YFSETQ. In DNA form, the CDR3 reads TGCGCCAGCAGCTTGGGTGGAGGGGCTCAGCCCCAGCATTTT. Its protein product is CASSLGGGAQPQHF.

J is TRBJ1-1 and V is TRBV6-1; 7 nucleotides match TRBD1. The germline V gene has CDR1 MNHNS and CDR2 SASEGT. This CDR3 comprises 14 residues. J was trimmed by 5 bases and V by 6 bases; bases with no gene match: 9. CDR3 in DNA: TGTGCCAGCAGCCTGACAGGGTCTGTAACTGAAGCTTTCTTT. The encoded protein is CASSLTGSVTEAFF.

J is TRBJ2-2 and V is TRBV19, with TRBD2 as a possible D gene (6 bases). From germline, CDR1 is LNHDA and CDR2 SQIVND (reference sequence). Trimming pared 9 bases from V and 1 base from J, leaving 12 bases between. This CDR3 region has 14 residues. The CDR3 reads CASWDGRNTGELFF. The DNA for the CDR3 is TGTGCCAGCTGGGACGGGAGGAACACCGGGGAGCTGTTTTTT.

The gene calls are TRBV27 and TRBJ1-2; 7 bases map to TRBD1. The CDR3 has 14 amino acids. Trimming removed 3 bases from V and 7 bases from J; junction bases left unmatched: 8. Germline V lookup: CDR1 MNHEY, CDR2 SMNVEV (reference sequence). This chain's CDR3 is CASSFGQGEGGYTF. The CDR3 DNA follows: TGTGCCAGCAGTTTTGGGCAGGGGGAGGGTGGCTACACCTTC.

This chain connects TRBV7-3 to TRBJ2-7; TRBD1 agrees at 8 bases. The ends lost 4 bases at V and 2 bases at J; junction bases unmatched: 4. Germline assignment: CDR1 SGHTA and CDR2 FQGTGA. This CDR3 has 14 amino acids. CDR3: CASSSGTGTYEQYF. The CDR3 region has the DNA TGTGCCAGCAGCTCCGGGACAGGCACCTACGAGCAGTACTTC.

The chain joins TRBV5-1 to TRBJ2-3, with D possibly matching TRBD1 (6 bases). Trimming took 3 bases from V and 4 from J, leaving 18 bases between them. The germline V gene encodes CDR1 SGHRS and CDR2 YFSETQ. This CDR3 is 16 amino acids long. CDR3 nucleotides: TGCGCCAGCAGCTCCTCCCTTGGACAGCCCCCAGATACGCAGTATTTT. Its translation is CASSSSLGQPPDTQYF.

V gene TRBV9 combines with J gene TRBJ1-2, with D perhaps TRBD1 (6 bases). The germline V gene has CDR1 SGDLS and CDR2 YYNGEE. Trimming took 3 bases from V and 2 from J, leaving 14 bases between them. The CDR3 has 15 residues. CDR3 in amino acids: CASSGTPTGNYGYTF. CDR3 DNA sequence: TGTGCCAGCAGCGGGACTCCAACAGGGAACTATGGCTACACCTTC.

The chain carries TRBV7-9 and TRBJ1-1; D ambiguous. Trimming shortened V by 1 base and J by 0 bases, and 9 bases separated the two germline ends. The CDR3 runs to 15 residues. Germline V CDR1 and CDR2: SEHNR, FQNEAQ (reference sequence). CDR3 protein: CASSLGYSLNTEAFF. The CDR3, as DNA: TGTGCCAGCAGCTTAGGGTACAGTTTGAACACTGAAGCTTTCTTT.

The V gene is TRBV30, the J gene TRBJ2-4; tentative D call: TRBD2 (5 bases). Germline CDR1 is GTSNPN and CDR2 is SVGIG (reference sequence). V was clipped by 1 base and J by 8 bases, with 12 bases between them. This CDR3 region has 13 residues. The CDR3 reads CAWSAGGLYIQYF. Written as DNA, the CDR3 is TGTGCCTGGAGTGCCGGAGGACTTTACATTCAGTACTTC.

Of note for this clone: The sample holds other DNA sequences that translate to the same CDR3. The chain has TRBV11-2 and TRBJ2-3; D is unclear. Trimming cost V 5 bases and J 6 bases, with 9 bases left between them. Germline CDR1 is SGHAT and CDR2 is FQNNGV. CDR3 size: 12 residues. The chain's CDR3 is CASSPPRDTQYF. The CDR3 DNA follows: TGTGCCAGCAGCCCGCCCCGGGATACGCAGTATTTT.

The chain couples TRBV25-1 to TRBJ1-4; 7 nucleotides align to TRBD1. Germline values: CDR1 MGHDK, CDR2 SYGVNS. V shed 8 bases, J shed 5 bases, and the junction held 17 bases outside the gene matches. The CDR3 sequence is 17 residues long. CDR3 in amino acids: CASAMGDRADVNEKLFF. The CDR3 region has the DNA TGTGCCAGCGCGATGGGGGACAGAGCAGACGTAAATGAAAAACTGTTTTTT.

CDR3 amino acids: CASSQGVGGAVDEQFF. In DNA, the CDR3 is TGCGCCAGCAGCCAAGGGGTTGGCGGGGCGGTAGATGAGCAGTTCTTC. This chain connects TRBV4-1 to TRBJ2-1, with D possibly TRBD2 on 6 matching bases. CDR1 MGHRA and CDR2 YSYEKL come from the germline V gene. The CDR3 is made up of 16 amino acids. V lost 1 base to trimming and J lost 8 bases, with 18 bases between them.

This chain uses TRBV7-2 with TRBJ1-2; the D is unclear. The CDR3 sequence is 15 residues long. CDR1 and CDR2 from the germline V gene are SGHTA and FQGNSA. V gave up 1 base and J gave up 4 bases, with 13 bases separating them. The CDR3 DNA reads as TGTGCCAGCAGCTTAGTATTGCGGAATATCTATGGCTACACCTTC. It codes for CASSLVLRNIYGYTF. Looking up the rest from reference TRBV7-2 and TRBJ1-2 gives the full variable domain: GAGVSQSPSNKVTEKGKDVELRCDPISGHTALYWYRQSLGQGLEFLIYFQGNSAPDKSGLPSDRFSAERTGGSVSTLTIQRTQQEDSAVYLCASSLVLRNIYGYTFGSGTRLTVV.

This clone was counted a single time. V gene TRBV6-1 combines with J gene TRBJ1-5; TRBD1 aligns across 7 bases. CDR1 is MNHNS, CDR2 SASEGT, per germline. The junction had 13 bases not matched to a gene; V was cut back by 2 bases and J by 12 bases. The CDR3 runs to 15 residues. The CDR3 protein is CASSEQAGGGMIQHF. The DNA for the CDR3 is TGTGCCAGCAGTGAACAGGCAGGGGGGGGGATGATCCAGCATTTT.

J is TRBJ1-2 and V is TRBV5-4; D is possibly TRBD1 (6 bases). Germline V gives CDR1 SGHNT, CDR2 YYREEE (reference sequence). CDR3 length equals 16 residues. With 4 bases removed from V and 6 bases from J, the gap between germline ends came to 22 bases. The CDR3 protein is CASSHVVGGERNGYTF. The CDR3, as DNA: TGTGCCAGCAGCCACGTGGTTGGGGGCGAAAGGAATGGCTACACCTTC. The complete variable domain, with remaining parts taken from reference TRBV5-4 and TRBJ1-2, reads ETGVTQSPTHLIKTRGQQVTLRCSSQSGHNTVSWYQQALGQGPQFIFQYYREEENGRGNFPPRFSGLQFPNYSSELNVNALELDDSALYLCASSHVVGGERNGYTFGSGTRLTVV.

This chain links TRBV5-4 with TRBJ1-5; no reliable D call. Germline V CDR1 and CDR2: SGHNT, YYREEE (reference sequence). The ends were cut back, 4 bases at V and 10 bases at J, with 15 bases in the middle. The CDR3 is 13 amino acids. The DNA of the CDR3 is TGTGCCAGCAGCCCGGACGGATTAGCACCCCAGCATTTT. Amino acids: CASSPDGLAPQHF. Full variable domain (remainder filled in from reference TRBV5-4 and TRBJ1-5): ETGVTQSPTHLIKTRGQQVTLRCSSQSGHNTVSWYQQALGQGPQFIFQYYREEENGRGNFPPRFSGLQFPNYSSELNVNALELDDSALYLCASSPDGLAPQHFGDGTRLSIL.

With respect to this clone: The same CDR3 also results from other DNA sequences found in this sample. The CDR3 spells CASSLGGGSYEQYF. DNA of the CDR3: TGTGCCAGCAGCTTAGGGGGCGGGAGCTACGAGCAGTACTTC. The rearrangement uses TRBV11-3 and TRBJ2-7, with 7 bases matching TRBD2. The CDR3 has 14 amino acids. Germline-derived CDR1 and CDR2 are SGHNT and YENEEA. With V trimmed by 1 base and J by 3 bases, 3 bases remained unmatched.

CDR3 sequence (DNA): TGTGCCAGCATCGACGGTGGGGACGAAGGCAATCAGCCCCAGCATTTT. It encodes CASIDGGDEGNQPQHF. This rearrangement joins TRBV6-6 to TRBJ1-5, with D maybe TRBD1 (5 bases). Trimming took 7 bases from V and 2 from J, leaving 18 bases between them. The CDR3 is 16 amino acids. Germline values: CDR1 MNHNY, CDR2 SVGAGI (reference sequence).

The rearrangement links TRBV7-2 to TRBJ1-4; tentative D call: TRBD1 (5 bases). With 2 bases removed from V and 10 bases from J, the gap between germline ends came to 14 bases. CDR1 and CDR2 (germline): SGHTA, FQGNSA. The CDR3 runs 14 residues. Here the CDR3 DNA reads TGTGCCAGCAGCTTATCCAGCCTGGGGGGAAAACTGTTTTTT. Translated: CASSLSSLGGKLFF. The full variable domain, with the rest looked up from reference TRBV7-2 and TRBJ1-4, is GAGVSQSPSNKVTEKGKDVELRCDPISGHTALYWYRQSLGQGLEFLIYFQGNSAPDKSGLPSDRFSAERTGGSVSTLTIQRTQQEDSAVYLCASSLSSLGGKLFFGSGTQLSVL.

The V call is TRBV7-6, the J call TRBJ1-1; 8 nucleotides agree with TRBD1. The CDR3 consists of 13 residues. V dropped 5 bases and J dropped 6; count of bases not matched to a gene: 5. Germline CDR1 and CDR2: SGHVS and FNYEAQ. In nucleotides, the CDR3 is TGTGCCAGCAGCCAGGCAGGGGGCTCTGAAGCTTTCTTT. It specifies CASSQAGGSEAFF.

This chain links TRBV5-1 with TRBJ2-7; D not resolved. V was shortened by 0 bases and J by 3 bases, with 10 bases between the two germline ends. This CDR3 spans 14 amino acids. From germline, CDR1 is SGHRS and CDR2 YFSETQ. CDR3 protein: CASSLEWQNYEQYF. CDR3 nucleotides: TGCGCCAGCAGCTTGGAGTGGCAGAACTACGAGCAGTACTTC.

The chain employs TRBV25-1 and TRBJ2-1; D is perhaps TRBD2 (6 bases). Trimming removed 6 bases at V and 4 bases at J, with 13 bases between. The CDR3 is 14 residues long. CDR1 and CDR2 (germline): MGHDK, SYGVNS. CDR3 sequence: CASRGLTAYNEQFF. CDR3 nucleotides: TGTGCCAGCAGGGGACTCACAGCGTACAATGAGCAGTTCTTC.

CDR3 bases: TGTGCCAGCAGCGCCAGGGGGGAACGAGCAGATACGCAGTATTTT. Protein product: CASSARGERADTQYF. The gene calls are TRBV7-3 and TRBJ2-3; possibly TRBD1 for D (7 bases). Germline V CDR1 and CDR2: SGHTA, FQGTGA. The CDR3 totals 15 residues. V was trimmed by 5 bases and J by 4 bases, leaving 16 bases between them.

The CDR3: CASSRAGTDTYEQYF. For the CDR3, the DNA is TGCGCCAGCAGCCGCGCCGGGACCGACACCTACGAGCAGTACTTC. The V call is TRBV4-1, the J call TRBJ2-7; D possibly matches TRBD1 or TRBD2 (5 bases each). V was cut by 4 bases and J by 2 bases, with 15 bases left in between. In germline, CDR1 is MGHRA, CDR2 YSYEKL. There are 15 residues in the CDR3.

The gene calls are TRBV10-3 and TRBJ2-3, with 9 bases identical to TRBD1. The CDR3 is 14 residues long. Trimming removed 4 bases from V and 3 bases from J; junction bases left unmatched: 2. Germline V gives CDR1 ENHRY, CDR2 SYGVKD. This CDR3 is CAISAGTGTDTQYF. As DNA, the CDR3 is TGTGCCATCAGTGCCGGGACAGGGACAGATACGCAGTATTTT.